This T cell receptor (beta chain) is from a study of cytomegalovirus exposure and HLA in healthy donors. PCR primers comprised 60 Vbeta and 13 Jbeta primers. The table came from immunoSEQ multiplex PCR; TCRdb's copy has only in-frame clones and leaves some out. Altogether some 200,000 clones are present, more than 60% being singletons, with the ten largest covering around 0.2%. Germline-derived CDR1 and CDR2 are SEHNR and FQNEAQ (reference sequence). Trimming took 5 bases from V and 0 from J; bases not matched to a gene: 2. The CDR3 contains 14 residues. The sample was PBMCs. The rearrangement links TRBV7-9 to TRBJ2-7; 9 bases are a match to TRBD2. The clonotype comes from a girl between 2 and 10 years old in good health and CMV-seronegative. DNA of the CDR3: TGTGCCAGCAGCCCTAGCGGGAACTCCTACGAGCAGTACTTC. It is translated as CASSPSGNSYEQYF.